A single TCR beta chain is shown here with its context. From germline, CDR1 is MNHEY and CDR2 SVGAGI. The CDR3 is made up of 14 amino acids. Trimming cost V 2 bases and J 2 bases, with 9 bases left between them. These data belong to a study of T cells after yellow fever vaccination. MiXCR, applied by TCRdb to the 5' RACE reads, yields one record per CDR3 protein. Of about 120,000 distinct CDR3 sequences listed, roughly 8.9% are singletons. The TCR comes from a man aged 30 to 39 who received the YFV17D yellow fever vaccine. V and J are TRBV6-5 and TRBJ2-5; D is uncertain. The sample was CD8+ T cells sorted from PBMCs, taken 45 days after the yellow fever booster vaccination. CDR3 DNA: TGTGCCAGCAGTTACGGGCTAGGGCAAGAGACCCAGTACTTC. This gives the protein CASSYGLGQETQYF.